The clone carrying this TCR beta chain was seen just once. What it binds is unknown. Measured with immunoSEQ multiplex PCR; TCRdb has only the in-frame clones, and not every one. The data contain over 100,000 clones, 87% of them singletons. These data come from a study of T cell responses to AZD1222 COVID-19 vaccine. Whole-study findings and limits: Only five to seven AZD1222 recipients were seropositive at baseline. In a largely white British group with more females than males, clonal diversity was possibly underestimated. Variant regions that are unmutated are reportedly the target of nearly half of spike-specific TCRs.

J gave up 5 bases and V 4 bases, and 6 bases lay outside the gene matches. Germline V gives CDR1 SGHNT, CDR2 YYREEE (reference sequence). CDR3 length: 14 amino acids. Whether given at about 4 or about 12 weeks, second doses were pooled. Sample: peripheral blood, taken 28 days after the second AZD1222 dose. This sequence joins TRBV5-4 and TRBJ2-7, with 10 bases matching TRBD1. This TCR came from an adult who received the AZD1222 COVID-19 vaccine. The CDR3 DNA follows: TGTGCCAGCAGCGGCCGGGACAGGGGCCACGAGCAGTACTTC. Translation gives CASSGRDRGHEQYF.